The 19 T cell receptor beta chains below come from one sample, sequenced in a study of blood T cells in healthy people across ages. The authors ran a second PCR of roughly 6 to 12 cycles using a sample-barcoded 5' primer and a J-beta primer mix. Each CDR3 protein gets one entry after TCRdb re-called the 5' RACE reads with MiXCR. The profile shows 1.5 million to 2 million distinct CDR3 sequences, about 50% of them singletons. The source material was blood. The receptors stem from a woman aged 35 to 49 in good health.

CDR3 residues: CASSDEAFSPLHF. CDR3 coding DNA: TGTGCCAGCAGTGATGAGGCGTTCTCACCCCTCCACTTT. This sequence joins TRBV25-1 and TRBJ1-6; D is ambiguous. Trimming stripped 3 bases from V and 10 bases from J, with 10 bases between. The CDR3 consists of 13 residues. Germline CDR1 MGHDK, CDR2 SYGVNS.

A few counts support this clonotype. V is TRBV7-9 and J is TRBJ2-1; 10 bases line up with TRBD2. V dropped 4 bases and J dropped 6; count of bases not matched to a gene: 6. Germline CDR1 and CDR2: SEHNR and FQNEAQ (reference sequence). This CDR3 region has 15 residues. In DNA form, the CDR3 reads TGTGCCAGCAGCTGGAGCGGGGGGGCCGTCAATGAGCAGTTCTTC. It is translated as CASSWSGGAVNEQFF. The full variable domain, completed using reference TRBV7-9 and TRBJ2-1, is DTGVSQNPRHKITKRGQNVTFRCDPISEHNRLYWYRQTLGQGPEFLTYFQNEAQLEKSRLLSDRFSAERPKGSFSTLEIQRTEQGDSAMYLCASSWSGGAVNEQFFGPGTRLTVL.

The chain has TRBV4-1 and TRBJ2-7, with unresolved D. CDR3 length equals 14 residues. V was trimmed by 4 bases and J by 3 bases, leaving 13 bases between them. Looked up from germline, CDR1 is MGHRA and CDR2 is YSYEKL. DNA for the CDR3: TGCGCCAGCAGCCCACCTGGTTCGGTCTACGAGCAGTACTTC. It codes for CASSPPGSVYEQYF.

The chain joins TRBV20-1 to TRBJ2-5; 9 bases map to TRBD2. The CDR3 consists of 12 residues. V shed 5 bases and J 5 bases; nucleotides not matched to a gene: 3. Germline CDR1 reads DFQATT; CDR2 reads SNEGSKA (reference sequence). CDR3 nucleotides: TGCAGTGCTGGGACTAGCTCGGAGACCCAGTACTTC. Its translation: CSAGTSSETQYF.

This chain links TRBV5-1 with TRBJ1-4; 7 bases are a match to TRBD1. This CDR3 has 16 amino acids. Trimming at V came to 4 bases and at J to 3 bases, leaving 9 bases not matched to a gene. The germline gives CDR1 SGHRS, CDR2 YFSETQ. CDR3 DNA: TGCGCCAGCAGCCAAACAGGGGACGCTCCTAATGAAAAACTGTTTTTT. This translates into CASSQTGDAPNEKLFF.

The gene calls are TRBV11-1 and TRBJ2-3; 14 bases agree with TRBD2. After removal of 4 bases from V and 2 bases from J, the junction contained 5 bases not matched to a gene. This CDR3 is built from 17 residues. Germline V gene data show CDR1 as SGHAT and CDR2 as FQDESV (reference sequence). This CDR3 is CASSSETSGGATDTQYF. CDR3 sequence (DNA): TGTGCCAGCAGCTCGGAGACTAGCGGGGGGGCCACAGATACGCAGTATTTT.

The rearrangement joins TRBV20-1 to TRBJ2-5, with D unclear. There are 13 residues in the CDR3. V lost 6 bases and J 5 bases, leaving 16 bases between the germline ends. Looked up from germline, CDR1 is DFQATT and CDR2 is SNEGSKA (reference sequence). This chain's CDR3 is CSAPIGSRETQYF. CDR3 sequence (DNA): TGCAGTGCCCCAATCGGGTCGCGGGAGACCCAGTACTTC.

The V call is TRBV28, the J call TRBJ2-7; 9 nucleotides agree with TRBD2. There are 15 residues in the CDR3. Germline-derived CDR1 and CDR2 are MDHEN and SYDVKM. The V segment lost 2 bases and the J segment 3 bases; nucleotides outside the gene matches: 5. The CDR3 loop reads CASSLGLARGYEQYF. The CDR3, as DNA: TGTGCCAGCAGTTTAGGACTAGCGAGAGGCTACGAGCAGTACTTC. The full variable domain, in which reference TRBV28 and TRBJ2-7 provide the parts outside the CDR3, is DVKVTQSSRYLVKRTGEKVFLECVQDMDHENMFWYRQDPGLGLRLIYFSYDVKMKEKGDIPEGYSVSREKKERFSLILESASTNQTSMYLCASSLGLARGYEQYFGPGTRLTVT.

This chain uses TRBV4-3 with TRBJ2-7; 10 bases fit TRBD2. V trimming: 1 base; J trimming: 6 bases; junction bases outside the gene matches: 9. The CDR3 has 16 residues. CDR1 is LGHNA and CDR2 is YSLEER in the germline V gene. The CDR3 DNA sequence: TGCGCCAGCAGCCAAGTTCTCGGGACTAGCGAAGGCGAGCAGTACTTC. It encodes CASSQVLGTSEGEQYF.

Concerning this clonotype itself: A read error may be the cause here, since a much bigger clone is one base away. V usage is TRBV11-2 and J usage is TRBJ2-1; D gene unclear. Matching the DNA end better, TRBJ2-7 makes the J call doubtful. Germline V CDR1 and CDR2: SGHAT, FQNNGV. CDR3 length equals 15 residues. The CDR3 DNA reads TGTGCCAGCAGCTTAGATCCCAGTTCCTACAATGAGCAGTACTTC. Translated, it gives CASSLDPSSYNEQYF.

This clonotype was seen more than once but under ten times. This chain uses TRBV20-1 with TRBJ2-5, with TRBD2 identical over 11 bases. V was clipped by 5 bases and J by 1 base; unmatched bases: 3. The CDR3 covers 14 residues. Germline values: CDR1 DFQATT, CDR2 SNEGSKA (reference sequence). CDR3: CSALAGGTQETQYF. The CDR3 DNA is TGCAGTGCTCTAGCGGGGGGCACCCAAGAGACCCAGTACTTC.

This chain joins TRBV12-3 or TRBV12-4 and TRBJ2-7; a weak D match, TRBD2 (7 bases). The closer fit of TRBJ2-4 to the DNA end suggests the J call may be wrong. The CDR3 runs to 11 residues. This CDR3 reads CASARGGIQYF. Here the CDR3 DNA reads TGTGCCAGTGCGAGGGGGGGCATTCAGTACTTC.

The CDR3 DNA is TGCAGTGCTAGAGATCCACTAGCGGGGAGCTCCTACAATGAGCAGTTCTTC. Its protein is CSARDPLAGSSYNEQFF. The V gene is TRBV20-1, the J gene TRBJ2-1; 10 bases map to TRBD2. The V and J ends lost 0 bases and 0 bases, in that order; junction bases with no gene match: 5. The CDR3 is 17 amino acids. Germline assignment: CDR1 DFQATT and CDR2 SNEGSKA (reference sequence).

This clonotype was counted only a few times. The gene calls are TRBV20-1 and TRBJ2-5; TRBD1 or TRBD2 may be the D gene (5 bases each). Trimming removed 5 bases at V and 2 bases at J, with 9 bases between. The CDR3 runs to 12 residues. Germline V CDR1 and CDR2: DFQATT, SNEGSKA (reference sequence). CDR3 DNA sequence: TGCAGTGCTGGGGGTATGCAAGAGACCCAGTACTTC. It is translated as CSAGGMQETQYF.

The chain combines TRBV12-3 or TRBV12-4 with TRBJ2-5; TRBD2 matches 7 bases. V trimming: 1 base; J trimming: 11 bases; junction bases outside the gene matches: 19. The CDR3 has 17 residues. The CDR3 region has the DNA TGTGCCAGCAGTTTAGGAAACGGACTAGGGCCTTACAATGAGCAGTACTTC. It specifies CASSLGNGLGPYNEQYF.

The table lists this clonotype with a few counts. This chain joins TRBV28 and TRBJ2-6; 7 positions match TRBD1. The CDR3 loop spans 16 amino acids. V was pared by 4 bases and J by 0 bases, with 3 bases of the junction left unmatched. Germline assignment: CDR1 MDHEN and CDR2 SYDVKM. The CDR3 bases are TGTGCCAGCAGTTCCGGGACAGCCTCTGGGGCCAACGTCCTGACTTTC. The encoded protein is CASSSGTASGANVLTF.

This clonotype was detected only a few times. A much larger clone differs from this one at a single base, so this may be a read error. This chain links TRBV7-9 with TRBJ2-7, with 9 bases matching TRBD1. This CDR3 is 13 amino acids long. Germline V gene lookup returns CDR1 SEHNR and CDR2 FQNEAQ (reference sequence). V gave up 2 bases and J gave up 7 bases; unmatched junction bases: 3. CDR3 sequence: CASSLTGGNEQYF. CDR3 bases: TGTGCCAGCAGCTTAACAGGGGGCAATGAGCAGTACTTC.

This clonotype was seen only a few times. The chain links TRBV2 to TRBJ2-1; 7 nucleotides agree with TRBD1. Germline V gene sequence: CDR1 SNHLY, CDR2 FYNNEI. J was trimmed by 9 bases and V by 6 bases; bases with no gene match: 5. The CDR3 is 12 residues long. CDR3 nucleotide sequence: TGTGCCAGCAGGCGGACAGGAGGTGAGCAGTTCTTC. Translating it yields CASRRTGGEQFF.

The chain combines TRBV20-1 with TRBJ2-5; 7 bases are a match to TRBD1. J gave up 1 base and V 8 bases, and 16 bases lay outside the gene matches. The V gene's germline CDR1 is DFQATT and CDR2 SNEGSKA (reference sequence). This CDR3 region has 16 residues. CDR3 coding DNA: TGCAGTCAAGAACGTCTTCGACAGGGCTTCCAAGAGACCCAGTACTTC. This sequence encodes CSQERLRQGFQETQYF.